One sample yielded the 13 T cell receptor beta chains listed below, sequenced in a study of shared clonotypes between healthy human individuals. Some clones are missing from TCRdb's copy, which holds only in-frame ones; the method was immunoSEQ multiplex PCR. Of some 2.4 million clones detected, roughly 93% appear once; the ten largest clones hold about 0.34%. Sequenced sample: naive CD4+ T cells from PBMCs. Subset described: CD45RA+ positively selected. The receptor set was obtained from a man between 18 and 35 years old in good health. Some clones in this sample may be carry-over from other donors' samples.

This clone was counted between two and nine times. The rearrangement links TRBV28 to TRBJ1-5, with a possible D match to TRBD1 (5 bases). V was pared by 7 bases and J by 5 bases, with 21 bases between. The CDR3 has 16 amino acids. Germline V gene lookup returns CDR1 MDHEN and CDR2 SYDVKM. CDR3 in DNA: TGTGCCAGCACCCCTAACGGGAGGGGCCGGGATCAGCCCCAGCATTTT. This sequence encodes CASTPNGRGRDQPQHF.

To note about this clone: Other DNA sequences in this sample translate to the same CDR3. The V and J genes are TRBV5-1 and TRBJ2-3; D is uncertain. CDR3 length: 14 residues. The germline V gene encodes CDR1 SGHRS and CDR2 YFSETQ. Between the trimmed V and J ends, which lost 4 bases and 1 base, there was a span of 10 bases. The DNA of the CDR3 is TGCGCCAGCAGCCGCGTGGCAGGCACAGATACGCAGTATTTT. This gives the protein CASSRVAGTDTQYF.

The rearrangement joins TRBV5-1 to TRBJ2-2; 8 positions match TRBD1. V trimming: 4 bases; J trimming: 7 bases; junction bases outside the gene matches: 9. This CDR3 spans 15 amino acids. Looked up from germline, CDR1 is SGHRS and CDR2 is YFSETQ. The CDR3 loop is CASSTGAGGGGELFF. For the CDR3, the DNA is TGCGCCAGCAGCACCGGGGCAGGGGGCGGCGGGGAGCTGTTTTTT.

In DNA, the CDR3 is TGTGCCAGCACCAGGGGGCCCGCCGCCTACAATGAGCAGTTCTTC. It yields the protein CASTRGPAAYNEQFF. This rearrangement joins TRBV11-2 to TRBJ2-1, with 8 positions matching TRBD1. The CDR3 sequence is 15 residues long. Per germline, CDR1 SGHAT and CDR2 FQNNGV. The junction had 7 bases not matched to a gene; V was cut back by 7 bases and J by 2 bases.

V and J are TRBV5-6 and TRBJ2-1; D unclear. The CDR3 contains 15 residues. Trimming removed 1 base from V and 5 bases from J, with 13 bases in between. The germline V gene encodes CDR1 SGHDT and CDR2 YYEEEE. The CDR3: CASSLITLTNNEQFF. CDR3 in DNA: TGTGCCAGCAGCTTGATAACTCTCACAAACAATGAGCAGTTCTTC.

The chain combines TRBV4-2 with TRBJ1-4; tentative D call: TRBD1 (6 bases). This CDR3 spans 15 amino acids. Trimming removed 1 base at V and 7 bases at J, with 13 bases between. CDR1 is LGHNA, CDR2 YNFKEQ, per germline. The CDR3 loop is CASSQGGGWGEKLFF. Here the CDR3 DNA reads TGTGCCAGCAGCCAAGGGGGGGGCTGGGGTGAAAAACTGTTTTTT.

CDR3 sequence: CASSGSGTYYGYTF. CDR3 nucleotide sequence: TGTGCCAGCAGTGGCTCAGGAACCTACTATGGCTACACCTTC. The V and J genes are TRBV6-1 and TRBJ1-2; D is unclear. V lost 4 bases and J 3 bases, leaving 12 bases between the germline ends. Germline CDR1 reads MNHNS; CDR2 reads SASEGT. The CDR3 runs 14 residues.

This rearrangement joins TRBV11-1 to TRBJ2-1; TRBD1 matches 9 bases. Trimming at V came to 5 bases and at J to 5 bases, leaving 7 bases not matched to a gene. CDR1 and CDR2 from the germline V gene are SGHAT and FQDESV (reference sequence). This CDR3 contains 15 residues. CDR3 sequence (DNA): TGTGCCAGCAGCCCCGGGACAGGGCGCCACAATGAGCAGTTCTTC. Its translation is CASSPGTGRHNEQFF.

The J gene is TRBJ2-1, the V gene TRBV18; 11 positions agree with TRBD2. V lost 2 bases, J lost 4 bases, and 7 bases stayed unmatched. The CDR3 contains 17 residues. Germline V CDR1 and CDR2: KGHSH, LQKENI. This CDR3 reads CASSPWKTSGSYNEQFF. Here the CDR3 DNA reads TGTGCCAGCTCACCATGGAAAACTAGCGGGAGTTACAATGAGCAGTTCTTC.

The chain is built from TRBV2 and TRBJ1-2, with D possibly being TRBD1 (5 bases). Germline-derived CDR1 and CDR2 are SNHLY and FYNNEI. The CDR3 totals 12 residues. V was pared by 1 base and J by 7 bases, with 7 bases between. The CDR3 region has the DNA TGTGCCAGCAGTGAAGGGGGCCTTGGCTACACCTTC. It specifies CASSEGGLGYTF. Supplemented by reference TRBV2 and TRBJ1-2, the full variable domain reads EPEVTQTPSHQVTQMGQEVILRCVPISNHLYFYWYRQILGQKVEFLVSFYNNEISEKSEIFDDQFSVERPDGSNFTLKIRSTKLEDSAMYFCASSEGGLGYTFGSGTRLTVV.

This chain uses TRBV11-2 with TRBJ2-2, with 11 positions matching TRBD2. The CDR3 is 18 amino acids. Germline CDR1 SGHAT, CDR2 FQNNGV. The V and J ends lost 4 bases and 4 bases, in that order; junction bases with no gene match: 11. CDR3 region: CASSSGLAVGAGTGELFF. In nucleotides, the CDR3 is TGTGCCAGCAGCTCGGGACTAGCGGTGGGAGCGGGCACCGGGGAGCTGTTTTTT.

The chain joins TRBV15 to TRBJ2-1; D gene uncertain. The CDR3 extends over 13 amino acids. Trimming left V 1 base short and J 9 bases short, with 10 bases between. CDR1 and CDR2 (germline): LNHNV, YYDKDF (reference sequence). The CDR3 loop is CATSRASVGEQFF. Written as DNA, the CDR3 is TGTGCCACCAGCAGAGCCTCGGTGGGTGAGCAGTTCTTC.

The V gene is TRBV5-4, the J gene TRBJ1-3; D remains ambiguous. Trimming cost V 0 bases and J 2 bases, with 6 bases left between them. This CDR3 has 14 residues. Germline V gene lookup returns CDR1 SGHNT and CDR2 YYREEE (reference sequence). The CDR3 here is CASSLGGAGNTIYF. The CDR3 bases are TGTGCCAGCAGCTTGGGGGGAGCTGGAAACACCATATATTTT.